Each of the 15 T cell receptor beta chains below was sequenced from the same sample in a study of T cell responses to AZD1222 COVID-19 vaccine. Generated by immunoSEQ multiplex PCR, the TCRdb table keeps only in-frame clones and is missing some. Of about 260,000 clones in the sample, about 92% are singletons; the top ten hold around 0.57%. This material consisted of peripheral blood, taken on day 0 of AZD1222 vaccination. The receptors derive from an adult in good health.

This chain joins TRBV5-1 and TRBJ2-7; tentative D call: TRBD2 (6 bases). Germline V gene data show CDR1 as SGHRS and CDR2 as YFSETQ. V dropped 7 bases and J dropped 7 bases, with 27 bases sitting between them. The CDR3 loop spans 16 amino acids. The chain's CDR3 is CASCPVGGTGLLEQYF. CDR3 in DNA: TGCGCCAGCTGCCCGGTGGGGGGAACAGGTTTATTGGAGCAGTACTTC. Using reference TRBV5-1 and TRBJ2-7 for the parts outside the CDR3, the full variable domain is KAGVTQTPRYLIKTRGQQVTLSCSPISGHRSVSWYQQTPGQGLQFLFEYFSETQRNKGNFPGRFSGRQFSNSRSEMNVSTLELGDSALYLCASCPVGGTGLLEQYFGPGTRLTVT.

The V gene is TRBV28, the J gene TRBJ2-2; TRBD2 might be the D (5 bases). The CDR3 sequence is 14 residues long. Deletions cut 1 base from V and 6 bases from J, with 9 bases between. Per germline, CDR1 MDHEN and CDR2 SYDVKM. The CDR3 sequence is CASSLSTSSGELFF. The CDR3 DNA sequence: TGTGCCAGCAGTTTATCCACTAGTTCCGGGGAGCTGTTTTTT.

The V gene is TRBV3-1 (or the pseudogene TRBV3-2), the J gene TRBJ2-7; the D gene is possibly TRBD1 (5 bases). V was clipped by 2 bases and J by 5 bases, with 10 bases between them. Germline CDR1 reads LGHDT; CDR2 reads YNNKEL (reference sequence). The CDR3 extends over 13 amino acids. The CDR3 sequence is CASSQPGRDEQYF. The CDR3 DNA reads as TGTGCCAGCAGCCAACCAGGCAGGGACGAGCAGTACTTC.

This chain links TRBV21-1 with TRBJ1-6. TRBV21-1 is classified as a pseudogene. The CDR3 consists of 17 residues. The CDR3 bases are TGTGCTCTCTCAAAAGGACCGTCCGAATTAAGAGGTTCACCCCTCCACTTT. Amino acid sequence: CALSKGPSELRGSPLHF.

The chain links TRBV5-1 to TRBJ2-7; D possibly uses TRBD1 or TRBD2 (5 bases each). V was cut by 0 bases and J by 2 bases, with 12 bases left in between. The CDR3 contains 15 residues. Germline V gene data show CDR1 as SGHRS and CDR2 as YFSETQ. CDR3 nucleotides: TGCGCCAGCAGCTTGGGGGGGATCGGCACCTACGAGCAGTACTTC. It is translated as CASSLGGIGTYEQYF.

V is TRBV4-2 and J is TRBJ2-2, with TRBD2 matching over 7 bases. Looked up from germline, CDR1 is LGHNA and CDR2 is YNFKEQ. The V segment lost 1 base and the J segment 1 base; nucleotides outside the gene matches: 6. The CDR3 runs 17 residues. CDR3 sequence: CASSQGVAGRNTGELFF. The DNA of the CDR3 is TGTGCCAGCAGCCAAGGTGTAGCGGGCCGGAACACCGGGGAGCTGTTTTTT.

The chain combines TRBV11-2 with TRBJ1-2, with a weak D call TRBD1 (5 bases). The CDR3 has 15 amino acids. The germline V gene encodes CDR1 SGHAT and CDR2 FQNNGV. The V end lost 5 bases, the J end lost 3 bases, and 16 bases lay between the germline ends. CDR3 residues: CASSPRGGAHYGYTF. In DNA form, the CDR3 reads TGTGCCAGCAGCCCCAGAGGCGGGGCTCACTATGGCTACACCTTC.

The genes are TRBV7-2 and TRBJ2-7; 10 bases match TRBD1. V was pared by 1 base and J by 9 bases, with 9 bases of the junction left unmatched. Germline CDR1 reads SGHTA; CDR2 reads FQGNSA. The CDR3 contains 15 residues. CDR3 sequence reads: CASSLERQGAGVQYF. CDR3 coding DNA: TGTGCCAGCAGCTTAGAGAGACAGGGGGCGGGGGTGCAGTACTTC.

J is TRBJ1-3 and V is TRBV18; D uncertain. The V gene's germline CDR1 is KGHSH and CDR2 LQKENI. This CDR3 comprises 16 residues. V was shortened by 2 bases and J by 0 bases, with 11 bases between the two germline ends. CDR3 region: CASSPSPGNSGNTIYF. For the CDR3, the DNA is TGTGCCAGCTCACCATCCCCGGGAAACTCTGGAAACACCATATATTTT. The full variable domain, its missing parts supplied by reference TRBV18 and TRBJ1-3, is NAGVMQNPRHLVRRRGQEARLRCSPMKGHSHVYWYRQLPEEGLKFMVYLQKENIIDESGMPKERFSAEFPKEGPSILRIQQVVRGDSAAYFCASSPSPGNSGNTIYFGEGSWLTVV.

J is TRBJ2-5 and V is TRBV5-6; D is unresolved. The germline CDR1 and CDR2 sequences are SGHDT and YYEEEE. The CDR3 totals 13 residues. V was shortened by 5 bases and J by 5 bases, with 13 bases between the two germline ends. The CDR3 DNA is TGTGCCAGCAGTTTCGGACGTGGGGAGACCCAGTACTTC. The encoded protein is CASSFGRGETQYF.

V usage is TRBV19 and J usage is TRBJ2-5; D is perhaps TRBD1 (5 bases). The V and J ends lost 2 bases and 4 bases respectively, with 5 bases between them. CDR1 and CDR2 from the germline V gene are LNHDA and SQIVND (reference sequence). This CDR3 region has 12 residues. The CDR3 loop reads CASSIQGETQYF. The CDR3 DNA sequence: TGTGCCAGTAGTATACAGGGAGAGACCCAGTACTTC.

CDR3 protein: CASRGPTSGRTYEQYF. CDR3 nucleotides: TGTGCCAGCAGGGGACCGACTAGCGGGAGGACCTACGAGCAGTACTTC. The V gene is TRBV2, the J gene TRBJ2-7; 13 bases are shared with TRBD2. The CDR3 length is 16 residues. J lost 2 bases, V lost 6 bases, and 7 bases had no gene match. Germline CDR1 SNHLY, CDR2 FYNNEI.

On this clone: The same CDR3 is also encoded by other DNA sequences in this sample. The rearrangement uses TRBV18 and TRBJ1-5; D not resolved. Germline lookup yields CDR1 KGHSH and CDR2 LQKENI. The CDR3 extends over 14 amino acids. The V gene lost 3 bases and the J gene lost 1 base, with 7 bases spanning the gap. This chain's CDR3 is CASSPGTSNQPQHF. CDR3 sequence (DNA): TGTGCCAGCTCACCGGGCACGAGCAATCAGCCCCAGCATTTT.

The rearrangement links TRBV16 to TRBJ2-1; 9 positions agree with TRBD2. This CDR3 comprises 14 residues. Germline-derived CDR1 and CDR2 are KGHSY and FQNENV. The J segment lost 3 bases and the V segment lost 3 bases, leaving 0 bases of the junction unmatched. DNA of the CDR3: TGTGCCAGCAGCCATAGCGGGAGCTACAATGAGCAGTTCTTC. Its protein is CASSHSGSYNEQFF.

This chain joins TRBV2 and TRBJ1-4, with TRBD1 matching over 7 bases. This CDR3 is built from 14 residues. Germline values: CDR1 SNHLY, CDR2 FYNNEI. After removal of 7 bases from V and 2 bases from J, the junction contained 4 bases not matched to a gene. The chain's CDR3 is CASIGDSTNEKLFF. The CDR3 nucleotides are TGTGCCAGCATTGGGGACAGTACTAATGAAAAACTGTTTTTT.